This T cell receptor (beta chain) was captured in a study of T-cell memory formation after mild COVID-19 (dated by TCRdb to the early 2020s). At the level of the whole study: Most TCR sequence clusters were specific to one of the two donors. The cohort comprised two young, previously healthy adult volunteers, one female and one male. T-cell clones expanding and contracting after mild COVID-19 in two donors were tracked by longitudinal TCRalpha and TCRbeta repertoire sequencing. Results and caveats for the whole study, not just this receptor: Contracting CD4+ clones appeared mostly in the CM and EM memory subsets, whereas CD8+ clones were enriched in EMRA. Clones contracting from day 15 to 85 had balanced CD4/CD8 phenotypes, while a second wave expanding from day 15 to 37 was biased towards CD4+. Some responding clones were detected in pre-infection memory, which suggested that pre-existing cross-reactive memory T cells had joined the SARS-CoV-2 response. SARS-CoV-2 specificity was not confirmed for the second-wave clones peaking on day 37. Only a couple of mild cases were covered in the study, and larger cohorts including severe cases with pre-infection samples were considered necessary.

PBMCs were isolated by Ficoll-Paque density gradient centrifugation. TCRdb names Illumina NovaSeq 6000 as the instrument used. cDNA libraries for TCRalpha and TCRbeta were prepared by 5'RACE using constant-segment primers, with sample barcodes and unique molecular identifiers added. Trizol reagent was used to extract RNA from every sample. Library amplification was performed in two PCR steps, and a second sample barcode and Illumina TruSeq adapters were introduced in the second step. Libraries were sequenced on an Illumina NovaSeq with 2 x 150 bp paired-end reads. On the authors' methods: Reads were demultiplexed and collapsed into UMI-guided consensus sequences with migec v1.2.7. With mixcr v2.1.11, UMI consensuses were aligned to TRA and TRB V and J templates and assembled into clonotypes. A clonotype was counted as expanded or contracted only when both edgeR and NoisET called the clonotype significant, with the noise models trained on biological replicates. For edgeR calls, the thresholds were a false discovery rate-adjusted p below 0.01 and a log2 fold-change of 1. As an exploratory analysis of dynamics, PCA with hierarchical clustering was applied to max-normalized trajectories of the 1000 most abundant clonotypes. Each responding clone was given a CD4 or CD8 phenotype based on the CD4+ and CD8+ repertoires, which had been sequenced separately. TCRdb passed the public sequencing reads through fastp at Q25 and MiXCR, retaining productive beta sequences. Entries that share a CDR3 protein sequence are merged under the most common genes and DNA. In this record, the V and J calls reflect TCRdb's handling and not the investigators' own analysis. This sample has 400,000 or so distinct CDR3 sequences in its table, and around 20% of those were observed once. Clones ranked in the top ten supply around 9.2% of the sample.

Concerning this clonotype itself: Its recognized antigen is unknown. The record has no base qualities; no much larger clone is one base away.

CDR1 is given as SGHTA and CDR2 as FQGNSA, both from the germline V gene. Including the terminal cysteine and phenylalanine, the CDR3 comprises 17 residues. Only CDR3 DNA is held: 51 bases, read in frame from base 1. V trim: 5 bases; J trim: 2 bases; unmatched bases: 7. This TCR was sampled from an adult woman who had mild COVID-19 (a few samples of this study predate the infection). The sample titles of this study are shuffled in the database, so cell type and time point are left out; the donor was told from shared clones. Here the chain combines TRBV7-2 and TRBJ2-2; 11 central nucleotides agree with TRBD2. The specimen was PBMCs or a T cell subset sorted from them (not recorded which). The nucleotide sequence is TGTGCCAGCAGCCCCAGTAGCGGGAGGGTAAACACCGGGGAGCTGTTTTTT. It is translated as CASSPSSGRVNTGELFF. When the CDR3 is completed using the reference TRBV7-2 and TRBJ2-2 genes on either side, the full variable domain is GAGVSQSPSNKVTEKGKDVELRCDPISGHTALYWYRQSLGQGLEFLIYFQGNSAPDKSGLPSDRFSAERTGGSVSTLTIQRTQQEDSAVYLCASSPSSGRVNTGELFFGEGSRLTVL.